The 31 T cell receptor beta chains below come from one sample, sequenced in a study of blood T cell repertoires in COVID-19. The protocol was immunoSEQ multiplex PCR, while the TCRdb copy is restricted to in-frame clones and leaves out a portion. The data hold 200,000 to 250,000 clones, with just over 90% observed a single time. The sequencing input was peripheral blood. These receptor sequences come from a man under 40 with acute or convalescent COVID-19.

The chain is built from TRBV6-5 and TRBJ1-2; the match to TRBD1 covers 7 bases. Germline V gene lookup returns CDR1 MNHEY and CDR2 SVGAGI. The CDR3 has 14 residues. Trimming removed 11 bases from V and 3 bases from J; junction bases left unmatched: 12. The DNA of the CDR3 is TGTGCCGTCGCTCGTCAGGGGGAGTACTATGGCTACACCTTC. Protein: CAVARQGEYYGYTF.

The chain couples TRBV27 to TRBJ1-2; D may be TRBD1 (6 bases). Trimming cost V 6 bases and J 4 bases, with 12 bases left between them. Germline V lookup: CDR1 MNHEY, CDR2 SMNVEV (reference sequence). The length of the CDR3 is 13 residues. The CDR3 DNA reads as TGTGCCAGCAGGCCCAGGGGTTTCTATGGCTACACCTTC. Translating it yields CASRPRGFYGYTF.

CDR3 coding DNA: TGTGCCACCAGCAGAGAAGAGTCTCGATACGAGCAGTACTTC. Translation gives CATSREESRYEQYF. V usage is TRBV15 and J usage is TRBJ2-7; D not certain. The CDR3 has 14 residues. V lost 0 bases and J lost 4, with 10 bases in between. From germline, CDR1 is LNHNV and CDR2 YYDKDF (reference sequence).

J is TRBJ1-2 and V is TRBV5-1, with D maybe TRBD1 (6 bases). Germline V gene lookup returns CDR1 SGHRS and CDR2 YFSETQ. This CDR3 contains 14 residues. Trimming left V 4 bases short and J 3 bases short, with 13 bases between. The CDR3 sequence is CASSPWTVDYGYTF. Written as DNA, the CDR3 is TGCGCCAGCAGCCCCTGGACAGTAGACTATGGCTACACCTTC. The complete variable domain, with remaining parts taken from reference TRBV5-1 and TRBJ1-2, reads KAGVTQTPRYLIKTRGQQVTLSCSPISGHRSVSWYQQTPGQGLQFLFEYFSETQRNKGNFPGRFSGRQFSNSRSEMNVSTLELGDSALYLCASSPWTVDYGYTFGSGTRLTVV.

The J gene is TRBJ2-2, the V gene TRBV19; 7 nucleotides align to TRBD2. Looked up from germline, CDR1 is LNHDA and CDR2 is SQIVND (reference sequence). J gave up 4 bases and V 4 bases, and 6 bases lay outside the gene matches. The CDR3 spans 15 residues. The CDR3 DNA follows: TGTGCCAGTAGTAGCCCTTGGGGGGGCACCGGGGAGCTGTTTTTT. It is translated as CASSSPWGGTGELFF.

The CDR3 DNA reads TGTGCCAGCAGCAAACAGGGTTCCGATGGCTACACCTTC. Amino acid sequence: CASSKQGSDGYTF. The rearrangement joins TRBV2 to TRBJ1-2, with D possibly being TRBD1 (6 bases). V gave up 6 bases and J gave up 6 bases, with 14 bases separating them. This CDR3 has 13 residues. The germline CDR1 and CDR2 sequences are SNHLY and FYNNEI.

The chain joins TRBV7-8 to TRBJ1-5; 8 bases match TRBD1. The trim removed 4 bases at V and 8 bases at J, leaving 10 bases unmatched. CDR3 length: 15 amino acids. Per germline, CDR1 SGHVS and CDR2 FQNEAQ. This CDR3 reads CASSSSGQVGEPQHF. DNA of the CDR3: TGTGCCAGCAGCTCCTCGGGACAGGTTGGTGAGCCCCAGCATTTT.

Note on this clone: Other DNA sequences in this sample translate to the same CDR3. The CDR3 DNA sequence: TGTGCCAGCAGCCTTAACTATGGCTACACCTTC. The encoded protein is CASSLNYGYTF. V gene TRBV12-3 or TRBV12-4 combines with J gene TRBJ1-2; D is uncertain. This CDR3 contains 11 residues. V lost 6 bases and J lost 1, with 3 bases in between.

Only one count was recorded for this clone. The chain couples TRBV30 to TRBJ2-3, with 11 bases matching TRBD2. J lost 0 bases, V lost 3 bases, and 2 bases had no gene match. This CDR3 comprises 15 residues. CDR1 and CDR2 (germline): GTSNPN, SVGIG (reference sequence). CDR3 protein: CAWRGTSGSTDTQYF. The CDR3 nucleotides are TGTGCCTGGAGAGGGACTAGCGGTAGCACAGATACGCAGTATTTT.

CDR3 sequence reads: CASSSGTGEYEQYF. CDR3 in DNA: TGCGCCAGCAGCTCCGGGACAGGGGAGTACGAGCAGTACTTC. This chain links TRBV5-1 with TRBJ2-7; 10 bases are a match to TRBD1. Germline V lookup: CDR1 SGHRS, CDR2 YFSETQ. V was clipped by 3 bases and J by 4 bases; unmatched bases: 4. CDR3 size: 14 residues.

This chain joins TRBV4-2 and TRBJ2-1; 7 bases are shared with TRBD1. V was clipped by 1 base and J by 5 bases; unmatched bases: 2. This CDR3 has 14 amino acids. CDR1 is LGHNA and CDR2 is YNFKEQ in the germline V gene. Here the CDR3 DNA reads TGTGCCAGCAGCCAAGGGACAGGTAACAATGAGCAGTTCTTC. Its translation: CASSQGTGNNEQFF.

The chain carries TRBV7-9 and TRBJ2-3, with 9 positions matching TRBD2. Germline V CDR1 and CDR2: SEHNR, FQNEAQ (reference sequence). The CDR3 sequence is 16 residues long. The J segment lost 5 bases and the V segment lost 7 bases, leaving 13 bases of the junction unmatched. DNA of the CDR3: TGTGCCAGCAATCGTCTCGGCGGGAGGGCCGGAGATACGCAGTATTTT. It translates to CASNRLGGRAGDTQYF.

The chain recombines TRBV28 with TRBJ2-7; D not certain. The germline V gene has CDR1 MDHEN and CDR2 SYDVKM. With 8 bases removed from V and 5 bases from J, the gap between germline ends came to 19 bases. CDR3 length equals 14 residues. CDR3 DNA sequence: TGTGCCAGCCTCTCTTCTACGGGTGGTGACGAGCAGTACTTC. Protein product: CASLSSTGGDEQYF.

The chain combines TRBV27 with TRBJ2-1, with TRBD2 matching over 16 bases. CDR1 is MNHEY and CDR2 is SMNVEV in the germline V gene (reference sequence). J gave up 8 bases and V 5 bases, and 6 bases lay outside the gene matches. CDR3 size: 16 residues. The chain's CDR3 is CASSMGLAGGLDEQFF. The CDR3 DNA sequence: TGTGCCAGCAGTATGGGACTAGCGGGGGGGTTGGATGAGCAGTTCTTC.

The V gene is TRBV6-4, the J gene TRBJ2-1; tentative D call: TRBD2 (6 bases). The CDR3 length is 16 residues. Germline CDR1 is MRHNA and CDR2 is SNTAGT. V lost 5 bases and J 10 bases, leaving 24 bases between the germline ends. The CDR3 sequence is CASSPHPDSSAGEQFF. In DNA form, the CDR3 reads TGTGCCAGCAGTCCCCACCCGGACTCGTCTGCGGGGGAGCAGTTCTTC.

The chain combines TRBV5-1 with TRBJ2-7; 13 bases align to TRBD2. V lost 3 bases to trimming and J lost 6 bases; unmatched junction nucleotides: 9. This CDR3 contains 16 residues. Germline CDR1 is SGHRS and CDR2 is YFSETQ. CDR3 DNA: TGCGCCAGCAGCTCACGAGGACTAGCGGGAGCCCCCGAGCAGTACTTC. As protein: CASSSRGLAGAPEQYF. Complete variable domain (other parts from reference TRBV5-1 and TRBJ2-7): KAGVTQTPRYLIKTRGQQVTLSCSPISGHRSVSWYQQTPGQGLQFLFEYFSETQRNKGNFPGRFSGRQFSNSRSEMNVSTLELGDSALYLCASSSRGLAGAPEQYFGPGTRLTVT.

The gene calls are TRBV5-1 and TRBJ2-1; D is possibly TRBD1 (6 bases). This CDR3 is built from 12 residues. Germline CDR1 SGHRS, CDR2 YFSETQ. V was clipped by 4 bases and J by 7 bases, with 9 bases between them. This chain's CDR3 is CASSVTGNEQFF. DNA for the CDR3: TGCGCCAGCAGCGTAACAGGGAATGAGCAGTTCTTC.

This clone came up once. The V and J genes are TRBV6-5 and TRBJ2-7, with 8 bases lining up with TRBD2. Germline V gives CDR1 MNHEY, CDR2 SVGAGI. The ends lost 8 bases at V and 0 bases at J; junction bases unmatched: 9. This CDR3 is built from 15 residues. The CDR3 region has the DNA TGTGCCAGCGGGATTAGCGGGACTGTCTCCTACGAGCAGTACTTC. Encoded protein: CASGISGTVSYEQYF.

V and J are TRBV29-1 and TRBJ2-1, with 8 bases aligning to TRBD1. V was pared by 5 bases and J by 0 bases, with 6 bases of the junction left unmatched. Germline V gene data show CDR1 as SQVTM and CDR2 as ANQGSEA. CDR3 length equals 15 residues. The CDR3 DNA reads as TGCAGCGTTAAGGACAGGGCCGGCTCCTACAATGAGCAGTTCTTC. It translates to CSVKDRAGSYNEQFF.

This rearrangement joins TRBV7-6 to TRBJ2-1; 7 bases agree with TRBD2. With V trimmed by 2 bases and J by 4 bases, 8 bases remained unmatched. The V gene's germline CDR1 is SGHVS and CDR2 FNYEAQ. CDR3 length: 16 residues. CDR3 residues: CASSLNPSGAYNEQFF. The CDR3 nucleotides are TGTGCCAGCAGCTTAAACCCCAGCGGGGCTTACAATGAGCAGTTCTTC.

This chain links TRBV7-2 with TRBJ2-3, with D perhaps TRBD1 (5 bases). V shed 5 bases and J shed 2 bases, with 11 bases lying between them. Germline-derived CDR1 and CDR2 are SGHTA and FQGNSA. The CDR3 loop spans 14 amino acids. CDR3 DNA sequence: TGTGCCAGCAGCCAACAGGTTAACACAGATACGCAGTATTTT. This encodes CASSQQVNTDTQYF.

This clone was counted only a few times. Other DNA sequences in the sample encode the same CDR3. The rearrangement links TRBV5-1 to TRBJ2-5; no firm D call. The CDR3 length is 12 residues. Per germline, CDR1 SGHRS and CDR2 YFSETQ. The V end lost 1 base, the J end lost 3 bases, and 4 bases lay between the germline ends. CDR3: CASSLPEETQYF. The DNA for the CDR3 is TGCGCCAGCAGCTTGCCCGAAGAGACCCAGTACTTC.

The DNA for the CDR3 is TGCGCCAGCAGCCTAGTTAATGAAAAACTGTTTTTT. Translating it yields CASSLVNEKLFF. The V and J genes are TRBV4-1 and TRBJ1-4; D ambiguous. The CDR3 loop spans 12 amino acids. V was cut by 4 bases and J by 4 bases, with 4 bases left in between. Germline V gives CDR1 MGHRA, CDR2 YSYEKL.

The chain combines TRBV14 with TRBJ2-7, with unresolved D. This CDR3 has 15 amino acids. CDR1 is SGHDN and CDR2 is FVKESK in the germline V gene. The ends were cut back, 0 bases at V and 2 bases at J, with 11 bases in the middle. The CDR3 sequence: CASSQEGRYPYEQYF. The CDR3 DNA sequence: TGTGCCAGCAGCCAAGAGGGCAGATACCCCTACGAGCAGTACTTC.

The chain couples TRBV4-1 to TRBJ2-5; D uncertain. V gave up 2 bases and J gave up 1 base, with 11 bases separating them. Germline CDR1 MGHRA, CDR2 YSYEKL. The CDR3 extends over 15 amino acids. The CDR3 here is CASSQPGTPQETQYF. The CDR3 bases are TGCGCCAGCAGCCAACCAGGTACCCCCCAAGAGACCCAGTACTTC.

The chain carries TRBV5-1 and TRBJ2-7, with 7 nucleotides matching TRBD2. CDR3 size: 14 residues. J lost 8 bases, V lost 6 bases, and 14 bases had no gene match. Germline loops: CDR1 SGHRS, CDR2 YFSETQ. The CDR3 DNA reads TGCGCCAGCAAGTTGGGGGGGACCGATTTCAAGCAGTACTTC. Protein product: CASKLGGTDFKQYF. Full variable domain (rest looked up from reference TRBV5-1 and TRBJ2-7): KAGVTQTPRYLIKTRGQQVTLSCSPISGHRSVSWYQQTPGQGLQFLFEYFSETQRNKGNFPGRFSGRQFSNSRSEMNVSTLELGDSALYLCASKLGGTDFKQYFGPGTRLTVT.

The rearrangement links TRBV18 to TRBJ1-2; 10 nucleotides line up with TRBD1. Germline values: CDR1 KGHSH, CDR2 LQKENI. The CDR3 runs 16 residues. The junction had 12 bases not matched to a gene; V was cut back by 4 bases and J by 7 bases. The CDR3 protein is CASSLERQGALSGYTF. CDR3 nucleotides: TGTGCCAGCTCACTAGAACGACAGGGGGCTTTGAGTGGCTACACCTTC.

CDR3: CASSYSGTWETQYF. The CDR3 nucleotides are TGTGCCAGCAGTTACTCCGGTACGTGGGAGACCCAGTACTTC. The chain employs TRBV6-5 and TRBJ2-5; D is uncertain. V was pared by 0 bases and J by 5 bases, with 10 bases between. Germline V CDR1 and CDR2: MNHEY, SVGAGI. CDR3 length: 14 amino acids.

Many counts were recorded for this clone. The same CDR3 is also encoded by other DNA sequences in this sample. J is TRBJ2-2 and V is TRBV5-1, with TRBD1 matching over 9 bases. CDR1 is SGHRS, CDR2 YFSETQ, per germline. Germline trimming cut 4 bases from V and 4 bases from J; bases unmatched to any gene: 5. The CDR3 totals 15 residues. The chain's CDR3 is CASSLGQGGTGELFF. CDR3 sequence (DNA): TGCGCCAGCAGCCTGGGACAGGGTGGCACCGGGGAGCTGTTTTTT.

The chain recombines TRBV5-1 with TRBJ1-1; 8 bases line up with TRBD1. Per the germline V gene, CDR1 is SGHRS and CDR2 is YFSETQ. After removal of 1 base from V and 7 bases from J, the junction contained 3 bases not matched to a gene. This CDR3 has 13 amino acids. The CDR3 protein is CASSLRDRYEAFF. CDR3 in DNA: TGCGCCAGCAGCTTGAGGGACAGGTATGAAGCTTTCTTT. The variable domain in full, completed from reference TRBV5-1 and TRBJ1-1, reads KAGVTQTPRYLIKTRGQQVTLSCSPISGHRSVSWYQQTPGQGLQFLFEYFSETQRNKGNFPGRFSGRQFSNSRSEMNVSTLELGDSALYLCASSLRDRYEAFFGQGTRLTVV.

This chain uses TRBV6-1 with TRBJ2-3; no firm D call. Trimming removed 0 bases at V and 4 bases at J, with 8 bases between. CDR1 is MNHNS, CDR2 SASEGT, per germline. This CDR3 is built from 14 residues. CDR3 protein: CASSEAGLPDTQYF. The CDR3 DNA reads TGTGCCAGCAGTGAAGCTGGGCTGCCAGATACGCAGTATTTT.